The rows below give T cell receptor beta chains drawn from one sample of a study of Ad26.COV2.S vaccination and SARS-CoV-2 variants. Libraries were prepared by immunoSEQ multiplex PCR; TCRdb keeps only in-frame clonotypes and omits some of them. The sample gives about 380,000 clones, 83% of which show up once; around 7.3% is in the top ten. Specimen: peripheral blood, collected in a trial of Ad26.COV2.S vaccine versus placebo. The receptors here all came from a person aged 18 to 59 who received the Ad26.COV2.S COVID-19 vaccine or a placebo. The CDR3 runs from the conserved cysteine through the conserved F or W. A D gene is named only where the DNA matches it firmly. For some rows the clone size is stated as once, few or many, or as a class when expanded; others skip it.

J gene: TRBJ1-5
clone size: .
D gene: .
V gene: TRBV5-1
CDR3 DNA: TGCGCCAGCAGCCTAACAGGGATCAATCAGCCCCAGCATTTT
CDR3 protein: CASSLTGINQPQHF

J gene: TRBJ1-6
clone size: .
D gene: .
V gene: TRBV2
CDR3 DNA: TGTGCCAGCAATCTTGACAGGAGCTCCTATAATTCACCCCTCCACTTT
CDR3 protein: CASNLDRSSYNSPLHF

J gene: TRBJ1-3
clone size: .
D gene: TRBD1
V gene: TRBV5-1
CDR3 DNA: TGCGCCAGCAGCTTTCGCCCGGATCCAGACAGGGCGGCCACCATATATTTT
CDR3 protein: CASSFRPDPDRAATIYF

J gene: TRBJ2-1
clone size: .
D gene: .
V gene: TRBV11-2
CDR3 DNA: TGTGCCAGCAGGGGGCTACGAGACCGCAATGAGCAGTTCTTC
CDR3 protein: CASRGLRDRNEQFF

J gene: TRBJ2-7
clone size: .
D gene: .
V gene: TRBV9
CDR3 DNA: TGTGCCAGCAGCGTAGGGGCACCCGCCAACGAGCAGTACTTC
CDR3 protein: CASSVGAPANEQYF

J gene: TRBJ2-7
clone size: .
D gene: .
V gene: TRBV24-1
CDR3 DNA: TGTGCCACCAGTGATTTGTCCCCAGGGACATCCTACGAGCAGTACTTC
CDR3 protein: CATSDLSPGTSYEQYF

J gene: TRBJ2-1
clone size: .
D gene: .
V gene: TRBV7-3
CDR3 DNA: TGTGCCAGCAGCCAAGGACCCGCCGGGGGCAATGAGCAGTTCTTC
CDR3 protein: CASSQGPAGGNEQFF

J gene: TRBJ1-2
clone size: .
D gene: .
V gene: TRBV3-1/TRBV3-2
CDR3 DNA: TGTGCCAGCAGCCTGTCGGATACTAACTATGGCTACACCTTC
CDR3 protein: CASSLSDTNYGYTF

J gene: TRBJ2-5
clone size: .
D gene: TRBD1
V gene: TRBV12-3/TRBV12-4
CDR3 DNA: TGTGCCAGCAGGGGACAGCAAGAGACCCAGTACTTC
CDR3 protein: CASRGQQETQYF

J gene: TRBJ2-2
clone size: .
D gene: TRBD1
V gene: TRBV11-3
CDR3 DNA: TGTGCCAGCAGCCGCGCCCAGGCCGGGACAGTGTCTGGCACCGGGGAGCTGTTTTTT
CDR3 protein: CASSRAQAGTVSGTGELFF

J gene: TRBJ2-5
clone size: .
D gene: .
V gene: TRBV7-9
CDR3 DNA: TGTGCCAGCAGCTTAGCCGGGGCTTCCCAAGAGACCCAGTACTTC
CDR3 protein: CASSLAGASQETQYF

J gene: TRBJ2-3
clone size: once
D gene: .
V gene: TRBV13
CDR3 DNA: TGTGCCAGCAGCCTTCTCAGAGGGACAGATACGCAGTATTTT
CDR3 protein: CASSLLRGTDTQYF

J gene: TRBJ2-7
clone size: .
D gene: TRBD2
V gene: TRBV4-1
CDR3 DNA: TGCGCCAGCAGCCCAAGCCAGCGGGAGGAAGCCGAGCAGTACTTC
CDR3 protein: CASSPSQREEAEQYF

J gene: TRBJ1-1
clone size: .
D gene: .
V gene: TRBV29-1
CDR3 DNA: TGCAGCGTCGCCCATCTTGGGGTGGACACTGAAGCTTTCTTT
CDR3 protein: CSVAHLGVDTEAFF